This is a list of T cell receptor beta chains from one sample in a study of breast tumors, draining lymph nodes, adjacent tissues. One entry per CDR3 protein, called by TCRdb with MiXCR from the multiplex PCR reads. The sample comprises 200,000 to 250,000 distinct CDR3 sequences, roughly a third of which are singletons, and 3% to 4% rests with the top ten. Sequences were obtained from axillary lymph node tissue. The receptors were sampled from a female donor with breast cancer. Some clones in this sample may be carry-over from other donors' samples. The CDR3 runs from the conserved cysteine through the conserved F or W. Fields, in order: V gene, J gene, D gene, clone size, CDR3 DNA, CDR3 protein. D genes are given only for firm matches. Clone size is not always given. Where it is, it says once, few, many or a class for expanded clones.

v_call: TRBV7-2; j_call: TRBJ2-3; d_call: TRBD2; clone_size: many; cdr3_nt: TGTGCCAGCAGCTTGGGGACTAGCCCAGATACGCAGTATTTT; cdr3_aa: CASSLGTSPDTQYF
v_call: TRBV5-1; j_call: TRBJ2-3; d_call: TRBD1; clone_size: many; cdr3_nt: TGCGCCAGCAGCTGGGGGACAGGGACAGATACGCAGTATTTT; cdr3_aa: CASSWGTGTDTQYF
v_call: TRBV11-2; j_call: TRBJ1-3; d_call: .; clone_size: many; cdr3_nt: TGTGCCAGCAGCCCGGACAGCTACTCTGGAAACACCATATATTTT; cdr3_aa: CASSPDSYSGNTIYF
v_call: TRBV11-2; j_call: TRBJ2-1; d_call: .; clone_size: .; cdr3_nt: TGTGCCAGCAGCTTAAGGGAGGACCATTCGGGCGGGGAGCAGTTCTTC; cdr3_aa: CASSLREDHSGGEQFF
v_call: TRBV20-1; j_call: TRBJ2-3; d_call: TRBD2; clone_size: .; cdr3_nt: TGCAGTGCTAGATCCAGCGGGGCATCAGATACGCAGTATTTT; cdr3_aa: CSARSSGASDTQYF
v_call: TRBV7-8; j_call: TRBJ2-1; d_call: TRBD2; clone_size: many; cdr3_nt: TGTGCCAGCAGCTTAACCCCGGGACTAGTCAATTACAATGAGCAGTTCTTC; cdr3_aa: CASSLTPGLVNYNEQFF
v_call: TRBV7-7; j_call: TRBJ2-5; d_call: TRBD2; clone_size: .; cdr3_nt: TGTGCTAGCAGCGGGACTAGCAAGGAGACCCAGTACTTC; cdr3_aa: CASSGTSKETQYF
v_call: TRBV5-1; j_call: TRBJ2-5; d_call: .; clone_size: many; cdr3_nt: TGCGCCAGCAGCGGGGGACATTTGGGAGAGACCCAGTACTTC; cdr3_aa: CASSGGHLGETQYF
v_call: TRBV5-6; j_call: TRBJ1-2; d_call: .; clone_size: few; cdr3_nt: TGTGCCAGCAGCCCACGGTGGGCCGGATCGGACTATGGCTACACCTTC; cdr3_aa: CASSPRWAGSDYGYTF
v_call: TRBV5-1; j_call: TRBJ1-6; d_call: .; clone_size: many; cdr3_nt: TGTGCCAGCAGCCTAGGGGGGAATTCACCCCTCCACTTT; cdr3_aa: CASSLGGNSPLHF
v_call: TRBV20-1; j_call: TRBJ1-4; d_call: TRBD1; clone_size: many; cdr3_nt: TGCAGTGCTAGGGACACCCGGGACAGACCTGAAAAACTGTTTTTT; cdr3_aa: CSARDTRDRPEKLFF
v_call: TRBV20-1; j_call: TRBJ2-5; d_call: TRBD1; clone_size: .; cdr3_nt: TGCAGTGCCCTCGTGAGGGGACAGGGCGCAGATACGCAGTACTTC; cdr3_aa: CSALVRGQGADTQYF
v_call: TRBV12-3/TRBV12-4; j_call: TRBJ1-2; d_call: .; clone_size: many; cdr3_nt: TGTGCCAGCAGTTTATCTTTGGGGGAGGGCTACACCTTC; cdr3_aa: CASSLSLGEGYTF
v_call: TRBV19; j_call: TRBJ2-3; d_call: TRBD2; clone_size: .; cdr3_nt: TGTGCCAGTAGTATGGGACTAGCGGGGGCAGATACGCAGTATTTT; cdr3_aa: CASSMGLAGADTQYF
v_call: TRBV5-1; j_call: TRBJ2-6; d_call: TRBD1; clone_size: .; cdr3_nt: TGCGCCAGCAGCTTGAGCCCTGGACAGGGGGGTACTGGGGCCAACGTCCTGACTTTC; cdr3_aa: CASSLSPGQGGTGANVLTF
v_call: TRBV7-9; j_call: TRBJ2-7; d_call: .; clone_size: many; cdr3_nt: TGTGCCAGCAGCCCCCTTGACGGATCCTACGAGCAGTACTTC; cdr3_aa: CASSPLDGSYEQYF
v_call: TRBV24-1; j_call: TRBJ2-6; d_call: .; clone_size: many; cdr3_nt: TGTGCCACCAGTGATTTTGGGGGTTCTGGGGCCAACGTCCTGACTTTC; cdr3_aa: CATSDFGGSGANVLTF
v_call: TRBV15; j_call: TRBJ2-5; d_call: TRBD1; clone_size: many; cdr3_nt: TGTGCCACCAGCAGAGACCCCCACACAGGGGGCTCAGAGACCCAGTACTTC; cdr3_aa: CATSRDPHTGGSETQYF
v_call: TRBV6-6; j_call: TRBJ2-1; d_call: .; clone_size: .; cdr3_nt: TGTGCCAGCAGTTGGGACAAGAAACTCTTC; cdr3_aa: CASSWDKKLF
v_call: TRBV18; j_call: TRBJ2-5; d_call: TRBD1; clone_size: many; cdr3_nt: TGTGCCAGCTCAATGACTCCAGGGGGCCAAGAGACCCAGTACTTC; cdr3_aa: CASSMTPGGQETQYF
v_call: TRBV20-1; j_call: TRBJ2-5; d_call: .; clone_size: many; cdr3_nt: TGCAGTCCACACGGTAATGGGGCCCAGTACTTC; cdr3_aa: CSPHGNGAQYF
v_call: TRBV29-1; j_call: TRBJ2-3; d_call: TRBD1; clone_size: .; cdr3_nt: TGCAGCGTTGAAGGAGGGACAGGAGCTAGCACAGATACGCAGTATTTT; cdr3_aa: CSVEGGTGASTDTQYF
v_call: TRBV7-2; j_call: TRBJ1-6; d_call: .; clone_size: .; cdr3_nt: TGTGCCAGCAGCCTAAACACAGGGACTCTTTCACCCCTCCACTTT; cdr3_aa: CASSLNTGTLSPLHF
v_call: TRBV7-2; j_call: TRBJ2-2; d_call: .; clone_size: .; cdr3_nt: TGTGCCAGCAGCTTAGCGGCAGGGGAGCTGTTTTTT; cdr3_aa: CASSLAAGELFF
v_call: TRBV20-1; j_call: TRBJ2-1; d_call: .; clone_size: many; cdr3_nt: TGCAGTGCTAGAGCCAGCCGGGCGGCCTCCTACAATGAGCAGTTCTTC; cdr3_aa: CSARASRAASYNEQFF
v_call: TRBV5-1; j_call: TRBJ2-3; d_call: TRBD1; clone_size: many; cdr3_nt: TGCGCCAGCAGCGGAACCGGGACAGGGAAAAAGAGGGATACGCAGTATTTT; cdr3_aa: CASSGTGTGKKRDTQYF
v_call: TRBV6-2/TRBV6-3; j_call: TRBJ1-5; d_call: TRBD1; clone_size: .; cdr3_nt: TGTGCCAGCAGTTACTCGCCAACCCGGGACAGGGACAATCAGCCCCAGCATTTT; cdr3_aa: CASSYSPTRDRDNQPQHF
v_call: TRBV14; j_call: TRBJ1-5; d_call: TRBD1; clone_size: .; cdr3_nt: TGTGCCAGCAGCCAATCAGGGGGAGATAGCAATCAGCCCCAGCATTTT; cdr3_aa: CASSQSGGDSNQPQHF
v_call: TRBV10-2; j_call: TRBJ2-2; d_call: TRBD2; clone_size: many; cdr3_nt: TGCGCCAGCACGCGGACTAGCGGGGGGACCGGGGAGCTGTTTTTT; cdr3_aa: CASTRTSGGTGELFF
v_call: TRBV15; j_call: TRBJ2-7; d_call: TRBD2; clone_size: .; cdr3_nt: TGTGCCACCAGCAGCCGGAGCACTAGCGGGAACAACGAGCAGTACTTC; cdr3_aa: CATSSRSTSGNNEQYF
v_call: TRBV7-9; j_call: TRBJ2-5; d_call: .; clone_size: many; cdr3_nt: TGTGCCAGCAGCCACAGCCAAGAGACCCAGTACTTC; cdr3_aa: CASSHSQETQYF
v_call: TRBV6-1; j_call: TRBJ1-5; d_call: .; clone_size: few; cdr3_nt: TGTGCCAGCAGTCAACGAGCGGACAGCCAGTATAGCAATCAGCCCCAGCATTTT; cdr3_aa: CASSQRADSQYSNQPQHF
v_call: TRBV9; j_call: TRBJ2-6; d_call: .; clone_size: .; cdr3_nt: TGTGCCAGCAGCGTAGGGGGTTTCTCTGGGGCCAACGTCCTGACTTTC; cdr3_aa: CASSVGGFSGANVLTF
v_call: TRBV6-1; j_call: TRBJ1-4; d_call: .; clone_size: .; cdr3_nt: TGTGCCAGCAGTAAAATCCGCCATCCAGGGGAAAAACTGTTTTTT; cdr3_aa: CASSKIRHPGEKLFF
v_call: TRBV5-6; j_call: TRBJ1-6; d_call: .; clone_size: once; cdr3_nt: TGTGCCAGCAGCAGACTAGCGGGGGGGTATGAGTCACCCCTCCACTTT; cdr3_aa: CASSRLAGGYESPLHF
v_call: TRBV27; j_call: TRBJ2-7; d_call: TRBD2; clone_size: .; cdr3_nt: TGTGCCAGCAGTCCGATGGACCCTCTAGCGGGAGGCTCCTACGAGCAGTACTTC; cdr3_aa: CASSPMDPLAGGSYEQYF
v_call: TRBV19; j_call: TRBJ1-3; d_call: .; clone_size: .; cdr3_nt: TGTGCCAGTTCGGGGGCGCGGAACACTGAAGCCTTCTTT; cdr3_aa: CASSGARNTEAFF
v_call: TRBV6-5; j_call: TRBJ1-3; d_call: TRBD1; clone_size: .; cdr3_nt: TGTGCCAGCAGCGGACAGGGAGCTTTTGGAAACACCATATATTTT; cdr3_aa: CASSGQGAFGNTIYF
v_call: TRBV30; j_call: TRBJ1-5; d_call: .; clone_size: many; cdr3_nt: TGTGCCTGGAGAGTTTCGGGTAGCAATCAGCCCCAGCATTTT; cdr3_aa: CAWRVSGSNQPQHF
v_call: TRBV5-1; j_call: TRBJ2-5; d_call: .; clone_size: .; cdr3_nt: TGCGCCAGCAGCCGCGACCTTCTACAAGAGACCCAGTACTTC; cdr3_aa: CASSRDLLQETQYF
v_call: TRBV24-1; j_call: TRBJ2-1; d_call: .; clone_size: many; cdr3_nt: TGTGCCACCAGTGCGGCTAGCGCGAGCTCCTACAATGAGCAGTTCTTC; cdr3_aa: CATSAASASSYNEQFF
v_call: TRBV19; j_call: TRBJ1-5; d_call: .; clone_size: many; cdr3_nt: TGTGCCAGTAGAAACCCCGGGTTTAGACGCCAGCCCCAGCATTTT; cdr3_aa: CASRNPGFRRQPQHF
v_call: TRBV7-6; j_call: TRBJ2-2; d_call: .; clone_size: many; cdr3_nt: TGTGCCAGCAGCTTAGATTCGAACACCGGGGAGCTGTTTTTT; cdr3_aa: CASSLDSNTGELFF
v_call: TRBV4-1; j_call: TRBJ2-7; d_call: .; clone_size: many; cdr3_nt: TGCGCCAGCAGCCAAGGAAGCGCGGGAATGAGAGAGCAGTACTTC; cdr3_aa: CASSQGSAGMREQYF
v_call: TRBV3-1; j_call: TRBJ1-3; d_call: .; clone_size: few; cdr3_nt: TGTGCCAGCAGCCAAGAAAGGAGGGGAAACACCATATATTTT; cdr3_aa: CASSQERRGNTIYF
v_call: TRBV11-3; j_call: TRBJ1-2; d_call: TRBD1; clone_size: many; cdr3_nt: TGTGCCAGCAGCTTCGACAGGGTACGGGGCTACACCTTC; cdr3_aa: CASSFDRVRGYTF
v_call: TRBV28; j_call: TRBJ2-7; d_call: .; clone_size: .; cdr3_nt: TGTGCCAGCGGGGGATCGGGCGAGCAGTACTTC; cdr3_aa: CASGGSGEQYF
v_call: TRBV10-3; j_call: TRBJ2-5; d_call: .; clone_size: .; cdr3_nt: TGTGCCATCAGTGAGTTCACGGCGACCCAGTACTTC; cdr3_aa: CAISEFTATQYF
v_call: TRBV15; j_call: TRBJ2-7; d_call: TRBD2; clone_size: .; cdr3_nt: TGTGCCACCAGCAGCTTACCCCCGAGTAGCGGGAGGTACGAGCAGTACTTC; cdr3_aa: CATSSLPPSSGRYEQYF